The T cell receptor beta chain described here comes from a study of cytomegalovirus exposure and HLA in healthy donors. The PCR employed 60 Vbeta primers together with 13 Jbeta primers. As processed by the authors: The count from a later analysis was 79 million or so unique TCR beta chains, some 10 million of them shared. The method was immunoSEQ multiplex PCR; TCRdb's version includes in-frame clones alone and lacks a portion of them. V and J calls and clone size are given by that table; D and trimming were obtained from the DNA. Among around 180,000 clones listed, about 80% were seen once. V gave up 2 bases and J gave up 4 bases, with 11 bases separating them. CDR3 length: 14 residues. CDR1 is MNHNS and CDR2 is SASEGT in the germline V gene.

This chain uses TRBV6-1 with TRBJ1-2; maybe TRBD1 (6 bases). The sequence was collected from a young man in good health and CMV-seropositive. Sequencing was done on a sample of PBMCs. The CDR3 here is CASSESGQPYGYTF. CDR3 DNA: TGTGCCAGCAGTGAATCCGGACAGCCCTATGGCTACACCTTC.